What follows is one T cell receptor beta chain and its context. Its antigen is not identified. These data come from a study of CD8+CD57+ T cells in acquired aplastic anemia. As for the study in general: The mean DNA yield obtained from sorted CD4+ and CD8+ cells came to approximately 3 ug. Whole-study findings and limits: CD8+ Simpson's diversity showed no significant patient-control difference. Patients and controls turned out to have 25 to 35 CD8+ CDR3 sequences in common.

Before being chosen for sequencing, patients had shown CD8+CD57+ cell expansion by flow cytometry. The use of genomic DNA as template underpinned the TCR beta VDJ and CDR3 profiling. A single record per CDR3 protein comes from TCRdb applying MiXCR to the reads. Here the sample spans around 430,000 distinct CDR3 sequences, over 25% being singletons. CDR1 and CDR2 (germline): KGHSH, LQKENI. The V and J ends lost 7 bases and 4 bases respectively, with 16 bases between them. This CDR3 is built from 14 residues. The chain is built from TRBV18 and TRBJ1-1; the D is unclear. The source of this sequence is a human donor with aplastic anemia. The specimen sequenced was sorted CD4+, CD8+, or CD8+CD57+ T cells (not recorded which) from PBMCs. DNA of the CDR3: TGTGCCAGCTTCGAGGGTCTTGCTAGCACTGAAGCTTTCTTT. As protein: CASFEGLASTEAFF. Full variable domain (missing parts from reference TRBV18 and TRBJ1-1): NAGVMQNPRHLVRRRGQEARLRCSPMKGHSHVYWYRQLPEEGLKFMVYLQKENIIDESGMPKERFSAEFPKEGPSILRIQQVVRGDSAAYFCASFEGLASTEAFFGQGTRLTVV.